This T cell receptor beta chain was sequenced in a study of cytomegalovirus exposure and HLA in healthy donors. The trim removed 4 bases at V and 4 bases at J, leaving 12 bases unmatched. The germline V gene has CDR1 KGHSH and CDR2 LQKENI. This CDR3 has 16 residues. Researchers ran the PCR with 60 Vbeta and 13 Jbeta primers. Measured with immunoSEQ multiplex PCR; TCRdb has only the in-frame clones, and not every one. The data hold about 94,000 clones, with approximately 80% observed a single time. The receptor's source is a man under 40 in good health and CMV-seronegative. The chain links TRBV18 to TRBJ1-2; TRBD1 matches at 7 bases. The specimen was PBMCs. The CDR3 DNA is TGTGCCAGCTCACAGGGAGCCCGGGACAGCCTCTATGGCTACACCTTC. It is translated as CASSQGARDSLYGYTF.